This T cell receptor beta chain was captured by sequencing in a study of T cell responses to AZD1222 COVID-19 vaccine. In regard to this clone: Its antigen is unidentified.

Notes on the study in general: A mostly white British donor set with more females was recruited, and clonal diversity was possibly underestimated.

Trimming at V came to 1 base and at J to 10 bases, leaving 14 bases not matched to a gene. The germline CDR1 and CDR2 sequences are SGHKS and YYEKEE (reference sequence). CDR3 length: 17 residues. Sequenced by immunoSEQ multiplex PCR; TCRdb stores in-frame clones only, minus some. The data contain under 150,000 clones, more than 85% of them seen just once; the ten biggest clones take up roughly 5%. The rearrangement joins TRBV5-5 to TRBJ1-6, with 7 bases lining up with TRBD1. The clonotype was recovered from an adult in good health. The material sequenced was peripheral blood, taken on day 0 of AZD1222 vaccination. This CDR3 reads CASSLSRQGGLASPLHF. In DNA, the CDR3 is TGTGCCAGCAGCTTGTCCCGACAGGGAGGGTTAGCGTCACCCCTCCACTTT.